This T cell receptor (beta chain) was retrieved from a study of blood T cells in healthy people across ages. Broader study findings: Higher diversity and more naive CD4+ cells were features of long-lived donors, compared to aged donors.

The CDR3 has 16 amino acids. The germline gives CDR1 MDHEN, CDR2 SYDVKM. V lost 2 bases to trimming and J lost 5 bases, with 18 bases between them. Sample-barcoded 5' priming and a J-beta primer mix drove a second PCR of about 6 to 12 cycles. MiXCR was run by TCRdb on the 5' RACE reads, yielding one entry per CDR3 protein. The data hold some 1.5 million distinct CDR3 sequences, with 28% observed a single time. Remarks on this clonotype: Its antigen remains unknown.

The TCR was taken from a woman aged 25 to 39 in good health. The sequenced sample consisted of blood. The chain carries TRBV28 and TRBJ2-5; the D gene is possibly TRBD1 (6 bases). This chain's CDR3 is CASSLIGGGRTETQYF. The DNA of the CDR3 is TGTGCCAGCAGTTTAATAGGGGGTGGAAGAACGGAGACCCAGTACTTC.